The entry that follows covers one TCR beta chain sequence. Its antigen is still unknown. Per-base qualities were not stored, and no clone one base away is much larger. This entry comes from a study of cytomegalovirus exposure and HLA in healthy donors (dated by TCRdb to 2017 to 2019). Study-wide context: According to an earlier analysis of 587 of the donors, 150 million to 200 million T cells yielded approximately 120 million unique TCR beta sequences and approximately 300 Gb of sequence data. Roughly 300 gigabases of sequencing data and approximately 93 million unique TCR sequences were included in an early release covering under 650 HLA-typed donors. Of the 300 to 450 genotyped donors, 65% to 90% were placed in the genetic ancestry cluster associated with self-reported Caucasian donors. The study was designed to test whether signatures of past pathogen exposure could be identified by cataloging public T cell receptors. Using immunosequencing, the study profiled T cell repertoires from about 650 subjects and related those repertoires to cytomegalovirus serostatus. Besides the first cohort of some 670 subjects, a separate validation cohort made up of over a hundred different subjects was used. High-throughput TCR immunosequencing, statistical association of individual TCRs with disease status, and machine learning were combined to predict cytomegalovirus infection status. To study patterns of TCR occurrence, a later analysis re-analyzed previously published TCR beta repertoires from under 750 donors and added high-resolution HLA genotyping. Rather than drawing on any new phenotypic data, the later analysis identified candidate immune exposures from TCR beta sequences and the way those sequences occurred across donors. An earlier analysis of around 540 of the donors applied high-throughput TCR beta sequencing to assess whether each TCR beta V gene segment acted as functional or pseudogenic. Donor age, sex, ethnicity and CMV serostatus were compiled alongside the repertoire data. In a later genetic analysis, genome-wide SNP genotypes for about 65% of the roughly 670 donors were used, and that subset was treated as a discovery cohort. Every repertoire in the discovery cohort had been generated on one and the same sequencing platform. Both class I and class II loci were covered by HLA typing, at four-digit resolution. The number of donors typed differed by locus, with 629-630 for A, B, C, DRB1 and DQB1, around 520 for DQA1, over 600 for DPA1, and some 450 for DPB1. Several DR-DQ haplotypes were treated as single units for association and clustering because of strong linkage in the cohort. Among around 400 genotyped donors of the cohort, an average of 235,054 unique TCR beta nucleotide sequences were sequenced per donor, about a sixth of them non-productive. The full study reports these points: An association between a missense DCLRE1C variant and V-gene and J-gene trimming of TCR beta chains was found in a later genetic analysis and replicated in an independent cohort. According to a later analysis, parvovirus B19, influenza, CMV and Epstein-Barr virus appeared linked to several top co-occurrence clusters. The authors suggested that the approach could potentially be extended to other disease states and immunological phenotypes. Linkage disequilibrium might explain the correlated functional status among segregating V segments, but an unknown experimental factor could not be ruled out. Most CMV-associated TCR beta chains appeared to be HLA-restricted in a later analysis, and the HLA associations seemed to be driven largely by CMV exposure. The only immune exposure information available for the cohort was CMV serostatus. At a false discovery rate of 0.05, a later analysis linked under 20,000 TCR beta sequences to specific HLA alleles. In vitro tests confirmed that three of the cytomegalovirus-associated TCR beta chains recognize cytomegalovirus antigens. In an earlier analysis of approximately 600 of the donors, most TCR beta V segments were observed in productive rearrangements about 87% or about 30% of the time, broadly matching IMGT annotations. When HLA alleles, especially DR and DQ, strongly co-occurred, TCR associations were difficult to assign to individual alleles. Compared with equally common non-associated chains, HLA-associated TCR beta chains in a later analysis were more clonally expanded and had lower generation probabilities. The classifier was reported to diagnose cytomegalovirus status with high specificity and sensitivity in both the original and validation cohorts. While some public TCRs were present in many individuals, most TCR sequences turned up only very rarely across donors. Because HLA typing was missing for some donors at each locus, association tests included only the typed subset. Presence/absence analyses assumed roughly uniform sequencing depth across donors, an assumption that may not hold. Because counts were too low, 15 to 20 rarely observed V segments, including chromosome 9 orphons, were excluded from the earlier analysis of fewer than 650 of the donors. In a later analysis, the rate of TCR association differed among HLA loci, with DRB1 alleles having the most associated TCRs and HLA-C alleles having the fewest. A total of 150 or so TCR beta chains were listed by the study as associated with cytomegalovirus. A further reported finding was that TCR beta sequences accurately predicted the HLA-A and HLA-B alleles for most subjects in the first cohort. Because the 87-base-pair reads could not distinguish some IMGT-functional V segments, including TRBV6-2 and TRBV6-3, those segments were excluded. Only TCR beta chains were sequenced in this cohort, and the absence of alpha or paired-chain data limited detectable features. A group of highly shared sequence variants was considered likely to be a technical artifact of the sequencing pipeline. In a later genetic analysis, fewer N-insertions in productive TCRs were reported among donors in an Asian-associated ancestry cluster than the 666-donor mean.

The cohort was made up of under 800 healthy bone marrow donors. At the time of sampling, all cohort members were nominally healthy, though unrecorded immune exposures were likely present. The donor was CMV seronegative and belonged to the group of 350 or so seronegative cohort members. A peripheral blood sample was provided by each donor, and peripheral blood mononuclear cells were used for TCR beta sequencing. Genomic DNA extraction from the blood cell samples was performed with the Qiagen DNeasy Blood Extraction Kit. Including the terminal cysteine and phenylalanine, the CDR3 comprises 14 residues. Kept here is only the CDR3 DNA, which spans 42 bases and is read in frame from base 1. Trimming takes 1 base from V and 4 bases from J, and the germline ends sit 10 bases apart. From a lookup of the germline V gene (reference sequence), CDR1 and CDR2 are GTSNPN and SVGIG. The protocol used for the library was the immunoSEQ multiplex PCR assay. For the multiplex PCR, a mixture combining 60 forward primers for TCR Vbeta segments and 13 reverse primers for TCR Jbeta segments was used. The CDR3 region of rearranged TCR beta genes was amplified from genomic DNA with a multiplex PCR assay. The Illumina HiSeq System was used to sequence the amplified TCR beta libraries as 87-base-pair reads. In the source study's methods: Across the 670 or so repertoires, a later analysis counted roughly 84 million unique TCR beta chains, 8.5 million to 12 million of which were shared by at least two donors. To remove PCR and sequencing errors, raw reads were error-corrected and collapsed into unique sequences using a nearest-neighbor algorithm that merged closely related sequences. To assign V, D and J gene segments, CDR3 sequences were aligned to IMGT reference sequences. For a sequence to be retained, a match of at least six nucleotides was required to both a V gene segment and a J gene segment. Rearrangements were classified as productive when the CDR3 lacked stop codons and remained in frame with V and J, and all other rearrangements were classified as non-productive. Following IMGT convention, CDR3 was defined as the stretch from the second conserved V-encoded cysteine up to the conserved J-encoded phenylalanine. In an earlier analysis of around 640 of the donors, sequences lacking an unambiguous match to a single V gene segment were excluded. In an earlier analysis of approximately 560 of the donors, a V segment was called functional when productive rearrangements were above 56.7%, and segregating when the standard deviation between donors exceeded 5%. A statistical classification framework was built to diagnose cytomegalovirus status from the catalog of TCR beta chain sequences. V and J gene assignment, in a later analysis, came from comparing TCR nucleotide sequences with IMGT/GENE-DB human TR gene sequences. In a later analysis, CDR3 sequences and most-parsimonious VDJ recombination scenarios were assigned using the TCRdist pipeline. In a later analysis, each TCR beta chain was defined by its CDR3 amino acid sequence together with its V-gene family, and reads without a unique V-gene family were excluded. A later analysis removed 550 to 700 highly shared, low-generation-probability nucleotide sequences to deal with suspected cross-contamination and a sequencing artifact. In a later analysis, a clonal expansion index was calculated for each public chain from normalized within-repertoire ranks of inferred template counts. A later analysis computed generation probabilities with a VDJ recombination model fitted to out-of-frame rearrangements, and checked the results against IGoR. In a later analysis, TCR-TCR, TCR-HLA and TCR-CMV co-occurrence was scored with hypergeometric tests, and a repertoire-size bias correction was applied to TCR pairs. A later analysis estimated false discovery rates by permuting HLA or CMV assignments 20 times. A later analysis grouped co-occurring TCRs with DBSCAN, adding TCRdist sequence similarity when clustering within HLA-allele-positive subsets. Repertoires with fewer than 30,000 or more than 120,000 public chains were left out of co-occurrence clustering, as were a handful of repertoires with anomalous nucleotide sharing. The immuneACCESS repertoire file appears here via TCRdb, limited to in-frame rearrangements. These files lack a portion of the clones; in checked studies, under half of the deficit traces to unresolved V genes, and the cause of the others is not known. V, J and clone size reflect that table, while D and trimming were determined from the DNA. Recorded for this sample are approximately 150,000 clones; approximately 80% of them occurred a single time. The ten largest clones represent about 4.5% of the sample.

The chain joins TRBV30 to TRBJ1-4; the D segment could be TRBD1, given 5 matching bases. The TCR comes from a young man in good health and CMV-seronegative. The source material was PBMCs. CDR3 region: CAWSAGLDNEKLFF. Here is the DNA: TGTGCCTGGAGTGCAGGGTTGGATAATGAAAAACTGTTTTTT.